This TCR beta chain was captured in a study of T cell responses to AZD1222 COVID-19 vaccine. The method was immunoSEQ multiplex PCR; TCRdb's version includes in-frame clones alone and lacks a portion of them. The sample has 90,000 to 120,000 clones; about nine tenths are singletons. This receptor was taken from an adult in good health. Here the sequenced sample was peripheral blood, taken on day 0 of AZD1222 vaccination.

This chain's CDR3 is CATSRVRGATAKNIQYF. In nucleotides, the CDR3 is TGTGCCACCAGCAGAGTTCGGGGGGCTACAGCCAAAAACATTCAGTACTTC. The chain uses TRBV15 and TRBJ2-4; the D gene is possibly TRBD2 (7 bases). This CDR3 contains 17 residues. V was pared by 1 base and J by 0 bases, with 13 bases between. In germline, CDR1 is LNHNV, CDR2 YYDKDF (reference sequence). Variable domain in full (rest from reference TRBV15 and TRBJ2-4): DAMVIQNPRYQVTQFGKPVTLSCSQTLNHNVMYWYQQKSSQAPKLLFHYYDKDFNNEADTPDNFQSRRPNTSFCFLDIRSPGLGDTAMYLCATSRVRGATAKNIQYFGAGTRLSVL.